The rows below give T cell receptor beta chains drawn from one sample of a study of graft-versus-host responses after intestinal transplantation. Repertoires were generated with immunoSEQ multiplex PCR, while TCRdb's copy carries only in-frame clones and drops some. Altogether some 120,000 clones are present, approximately 90% being singletons, with the ten largest covering over 0.15%. What these receptors recognize is not known. Source: unstimulated CD4+ T cells sorted from spleen or lymph node cells, taken before intestinal transplant. The receptors were sampled from a human donor who received an intestinal transplant. Both conserved end residues are part of each CDR3. A D gene is named only where the DNA matches it firmly. The listing skips clone size in some rows; elsewhere it reads once, few, many or a size class.

TRBV7-3	-	TRBJ1-5	-	TGTGCCAGCAGCTTAACCGGAGGTGGCGATCAGCCCCAGCATTTT	CASSLTGGGDQPQHF
TRBV2	-	TRBJ2-7	-	TGTGCCAGCAGTGGGGGGGAGCAGTACTTC	CASSGGEQYF
TRBV5-1	-	TRBJ2-2	TRBD2	TGCGCCAGCAGCTCTCCCGGGACTAGCGTGCGTGGCACCGGGGAGCTGTTTTTT	CASSSPGTSVRGTGELFF
TRBV2	-	TRBJ2-1	TRBD2	TGTGCCAGCAGTTTTACTAGCGGGGGGGCTGGAAATGAGCAGTTCTTC	CASSFTSGGAGNEQFF
TRBV19	once	TRBJ2-2	-	TGTGCCAGTACCAACCCAGGGGAGTGGGCGGGCACCGGGGAGCTGTTTTTT	CASTNPGEWAGTGELFF
TRBV10-1	-	TRBJ2-1	-	TGCGCCAGCAGTGAGGTCGGTTCGTCAATCAATGAGCAGTTCTTC	CASSEVGSSINEQFF
TRBV18	-	TRBJ2-5	-	TGTGCCAGCTCACCCTTTGACAGTTTCCAAGAGACCCAGTACTTC	CASSPFDSFQETQYF
TRBV5-1	-	TRBJ2-7	TRBD2	TGCGCCAGCAGCCCGGGGACTAGTCGGTCCTACGAGCAGTACTTC	CASSPGTSRSYEQYF
TRBV5-4	-	TRBJ2-5	TRBD2	TGTGCCAGCAGCTTGCCTAGCGGGGCCGGGGAGACCCAGTACTTC	CASSLPSGAGETQYF
TRBV7-2	-	TRBJ1-2	-	TGTGCCAGTCCTCGGAGGGGCGCAGGCTATGGCTACACCTTC	CASPRRGAGYGYTF
TRBV5-8	-	TRBJ1-5	-	TGTGCCAGCAGCTTGGCCCGGGGCCCGGATCAGCCCCAGCATTTT	CASSLARGPDQPQHF
TRBV15	-	TRBJ2-5	TRBD1	TGTGCCACCAGCAGGACAGGGCGACGGGGCGACCAGTACTTC	CATSRTGRRGDQYF
TRBV5-5	once	TRBJ2-1	-	TGTGCCAGCAGCTTGGACCACGGAATCAGCTCCTACAATGAGCAGTTCTTC	CASSLDHGISSYNEQFF
TRBV5-1	-	TRBJ2-5	-	TGCGCCAGCAGCTTGGCCTCCAGTCAAGAGACCCAGTACTTC	CASSLASSQETQYF
TRBV11-1	-	TRBJ1-2	-	TGTGCCAGCAGCCATAGCGGGGCCAACTATGGCTACACCTTC	CASSHSGANYGYTF
TRBV11-3	once	TRBJ2-6	-	TGTGCCAGCAGGCGCTCTGGGGCCAACGTCCTGACTTTC	CASRRSGANVLTF
TRBV12-5	-	TRBJ1-6	-	TGTGCTAGTGGTTTGAGAGAGATTTCACCCCTCCACTTT	CASGLREISPLHF
TRBV4-1	-	TRBJ2-5	-	TGCGCCAGCGCAGGGTCTAGCTCCCAAGAGACCCAGTACTTC	CASAGSSSQETQYF
TRBV30	-	TRBJ1-5	-	TGTGCCTGGATGGCTAATAGCAATCAGCCCCAGCATTTT	CAWMANSNQPQHF
TRBV9	once	TRBJ2-5	TRBD1	TGTGCCAGCAGTCACAGGGGACAAGAGACCCAGTACTTC	CASSHRGQETQYF
TRBV4-2	-	TRBJ1-2	-	TGTGCCAGCAGCCAAGCCCAGGGGCGCTTTAACTATGGCTACACCTTC	CASSQAQGRFNYGYTF
TRBV11-1	-	TRBJ2-3	TRBD2	TGTGCCAGCAGCTGGTTCGCGGGGGGAACCACAGATACGCAGTATTTT	CASSWFAGGTTDTQYF
TRBV27	-	TRBJ1-4	-	TGTGCCAGCAGTCCGCGGCAGGGAGCTGAAAAACTGTTTTTT	CASSPRQGAEKLFF
TRBV6-1	-	TRBJ1-6	-	TGTGCCAGCCGGACCCAGGGTTCACCCCTCCACTTT	CASRTQGSPLHF
TRBV29-1	-	TRBJ1-2	-	TGCAGCGTTGGGTATAACTATGGCTACACCTTC	CSVGYNYGYTF
TRBV4-1	-	TRBJ1-5	-	TGCGCCAGCAGCCAAGGTCGAGGGGCTAGCAATCAGCCCCAGCATTTT	CASSQGRGASNQPQHF
TRBV6-5	-	TRBJ1-2	-	TGTGCCAGCACCTACGGCGGAGCCTATGGCTACACCTTC	CASTYGGAYGYTF
TRBV7-3	-	TRBJ2-6	-	TGTGCCAGCAGCTTAGGGCAGTACTCTGGGGCCAACGTCCTGACTTTC	CASSLGQYSGANVLTF
TRBV5-4	-	TRBJ1-2	-	TGTGCCAGCAGCTTGGCCGGAGGGATAAACTATGGCTACACCTTC	CASSLAGGINYGYTF
TRBV19	-	TRBJ1-2	-	TGTGCCAGTAGTATACAAGGGATGGTATACGGCTACACCTTC	CASSIQGMVYGYTF
TRBV18	-	TRBJ1-2	TRBD1	TGTGCCAGCTCACCCCCCGGGACAGGGGTCTATGGCTACACCTTC	CASSPPGTGVYGYTF
TRBV15	-	TRBJ1-3	TRBD1	TGTGCCACCAGCAGAGATCCTGGACAGGTGGGCACCATATATTTT	CATSRDPGQVGTIYF
TRBV21-1	once	TRBJ1-3	-	TGTGCCAGCTCCACCGGGACAGGTAAGGTGGGAAACACCATATATTTT	CASSTGTGKVGNTIYF
TRBV5-1	-	TRBJ2-5	-	TGCGCCAGCAGCCCAGTTCCAGGGGGGCAAGAGACCCAGTACTTC	CASSPVPGGQETQYF
TRBV2	-	TRBJ1-1	TRBD1	TGTGCCGCCGGGACAGGCCGTGTGAACACTGAAGCTTTCTTT	CAAGTGRVNTEAFF